Listed here are 23 T cell receptor beta chains from one sample, sequenced in a study of technical replicates of blood from a handful of donors. The assay was immunoSEQ multiplex PCR, and TCRdb's table has in-frame clones only and misses some. The sample contains about 83,000 clones, about 92% of which appear only once. The sequenced sample consisted of T cells isolated from PBMCs. These receptors were taken from a human donor in good health.

The chain is built from TRBV29-1 and TRBJ2-1; no definite D call. Per germline, CDR1 SQVTM and CDR2 ANQGSEA. Trimming cost V 1 base and J 11 bases, with 15 bases left between them. The CDR3 spans 13 residues. The CDR3 is CSVEVEEKLKQFF. As DNA, the CDR3 is TGCAGCGTTGAAGTCGAGGAAAAGCTTAAGCAGTTCTTC.

CDR3 in DNA: TGCGCCAGCTACAGGGACGCAGCCTACGAGCAGTACTTC. Encoded protein: CASYRDAAYEQYF. The J gene is TRBJ2-7, the V gene TRBV5-1; tentative D call: TRBD1 (6 bases). The CDR3 covers 13 residues. CDR1 is SGHRS and CDR2 is YFSETQ in the germline V gene. Trimming pared 7 bases from V and 2 bases from J, leaving 13 bases between.

Only one count was recorded for this clone. J is TRBJ2-3 and V is TRBV4-1; the match to TRBD2 covers 7 bases. Germline CDR1 reads MGHRA; CDR2 reads YSYEKL. The CDR3 runs to 16 residues. Trimming at V came to 7 bases and at J to 0 bases, leaving 10 bases not matched to a gene. The CDR3 is CASTLLATSSTDTQYF. For the CDR3, the DNA is TGCGCCAGCACATTACTAGCGACTTCTAGCACAGATACGCAGTATTTT.

The rearrangement joins TRBV6-1 to TRBJ2-7, with D maybe TRBD2 (6 bases). CDR3 length equals 12 residues. Per the germline V gene, CDR1 is MNHNS and CDR2 is SASEGT. Deletions cut 3 bases from V and 5 bases from J, with 8 bases between. This CDR3 reads CASSDRGNEQYF. Written as DNA, the CDR3 is TGTGCCAGCAGTGACCGGGGGAACGAGCAGTACTTC.

This clone appeared once. The rearrangement links TRBV6-1 to TRBJ2-1; D is ambiguous. This CDR3 spans 16 amino acids. The V and J ends lost 3 bases and 0 bases respectively, with 12 bases between them. CDR1 MNHNS and CDR2 SASEGT come from the germline V gene. Here the CDR3 reads CASSDWVRSSYNEQFF. The CDR3 region has the DNA TGTGCCAGCAGTGATTGGGTGAGGAGCTCCTACAATGAGCAGTTCTTC.

The genes are TRBV5-1 and TRBJ1-1, with D tentatively TRBD1 (6 bases). CDR3 length: 13 amino acids. CDR1 and CDR2 (germline): SGHRS, YFSETQ. V was clipped by 2 bases and J by 1 base, with 6 bases between them. The CDR3 loop reads CASSFRGNTEAFF. CDR3 bases: TGCGCCAGCAGCTTCAGGGGGAACACTGAAGCTTTCTTT.

The chain recombines TRBV27 with TRBJ2-7; D not certain. The ends were cut back, 6 bases at V and 1 base at J, with 13 bases in the middle. This CDR3 has 14 amino acids. Germline lookup yields CDR1 MNHEY and CDR2 SMNVEV (reference sequence). The CDR3 spells CASSPGFLSYEQYF. For the CDR3, the DNA is TGTGCCAGCAGCCCCGGGTTTCTATCCTACGAGCAGTACTTC.

The chain employs TRBV7-3 and TRBJ1-2, with no clear D. The length of the CDR3 is 15 residues. V lost 2 bases and J 0 bases, leaving 10 bases between the germline ends. Germline V gives CDR1 SGHTA, CDR2 FQGTGA. The CDR3 is CASSLDGRSNYGYTF. In nucleotides, the CDR3 is TGTGCCAGCAGCTTAGATGGCAGATCTAACTATGGCTACACCTTC.

V and J are TRBV25-1 and TRBJ2-7; 9 bases line up with TRBD1. This CDR3 is built from 14 residues. Germline CDR1 MGHDK, CDR2 SYGVNS. With V trimmed by 7 bases and J by 5 bases, 9 bases remained unmatched. CDR3 sequence reads: CASIPRTGAHEQYF. The CDR3 bases are TGTGCCAGCATTCCGAGGACAGGGGCCCACGAGCAGTACTTC.

This clone was seen a single time. The CDR3 region is CASSLGFGDTGELFF. CDR3 DNA: TGCGCCAGCAGCTTGGGGTTCGGGGACACCGGGGAGCTGTTTTTT. The chain recombines TRBV5-1 with TRBJ2-2; D is perhaps TRBD2 (5 bases). Germline values: CDR1 SGHRS, CDR2 YFSETQ. The CDR3 loop spans 15 amino acids. The V and J ends lost 0 bases and 3 bases respectively, with 9 bases between them.

The rearrangement joins TRBV2 to TRBJ2-5, with D tentatively TRBD1 (6 bases). The ends were cut back, 5 bases at V and 4 bases at J, with 11 bases in the middle. Germline V CDR1 and CDR2: SNHLY, FYNNEI. This CDR3 is built from 13 residues. CDR3 coding DNA: TGTGCCAGCAGTACCAGGGGCGGAGAGACCCAGTACTTC. It translates to CASSTRGGETQYF.

This chain links TRBV9 with TRBJ2-5, with D perhaps matching TRBD2 (6 bases). The CDR3 runs to 15 residues. Trimming pared 4 bases from V and 1 base from J, leaving 14 bases between. The germline gives CDR1 SGDLS, CDR2 YYNGEE. CDR3 protein: CASSIRGTPQETQYF. CDR3 sequence (DNA): TGTGCCAGCAGCATACGAGGGACTCCCCAAGAGACCCAGTACTTC.

V and J are TRBV4-1 and TRBJ1-1, with TRBD1 as a possible D gene (6 bases). Looked up from germline, CDR1 is MGHRA and CDR2 is YSYEKL. This CDR3 comprises 16 residues. V was shortened by 1 base and J by 4 bases, with 16 bases between the two germline ends. The CDR3 nucleotides are TGCGCCAGCAGCCAAGTCGGCGGGGGGGCTCTCACTGAAGCTTTCTTT. The encoded protein is CASSQVGGGALTEAFF.

As regards this clone: An end of the junction differs from the germline gene, which may be a read error. The DNA of the CDR3 is TGTGCTAGCAGCTCCGGGACAGGGCCAGATACGCAGTATTTT. Protein product: CASSSGTGPDTQYF. This chain uses TRBV7-7 with TRBJ2-3, with 9 nucleotides matching TRBD1. Germline assignment: CDR1 SSHAT and CDR2 FNYEAQ (reference sequence). This CDR3 is built from 14 residues.

The rearrangement joins TRBV28 to TRBJ1-2, with D hard to call. The germline CDR1 and CDR2 sequences are MDHEN and SYDVKM. Trimming took off 2 bases at V and 7 bases at J, with 14 bases between the two ends. The CDR3 length is 14 residues. Here the CDR3 DNA reads TGTGCCAGCAGTTTAGGTGTGCGTAGACTTGGCTACACCTTC. This sequence encodes CASSLGVRRLGYTF.

The gene calls are TRBV5-5 and TRBJ2-7, with 9 bases identical to TRBD2. There are 18 residues in the CDR3. The V and J ends lost 3 bases and 2 bases, in that order; junction bases with no gene match: 15. Germline values: CDR1 SGHKS, CDR2 YYEKEE (reference sequence). The CDR3 nucleotides read TGTGCCAGCAGCTCTCTGAGGTCGACTAGCGGAGCTCCCTACGAGCAGTACTTC. Its protein product is CASSSLRSTSGAPYEQYF.

The chain joins TRBV9 to TRBJ1-1, with D possibly TRBD1 on 5 matching bases. Germline V gene lookup returns CDR1 SGDLS and CDR2 YYNGEE. The CDR3 extends over 14 amino acids. The ends were cut back, 1 base at V and 2 bases at J, with 9 bases in the middle. The CDR3 DNA reads as TGTGCCAGCAGCGTAATTGGACAAAACACTGAAGCTTTCTTT. It is translated as CASSVIGQNTEAFF.

The V call is TRBV19, the J call TRBJ1-5, with TRBD1 identical over 7 bases. The CDR3 consists of 16 residues. CDR1 LNHDA and CDR2 SQIVND come from the germline V gene (reference sequence). J was trimmed by 0 bases and V by 5 bases; bases with no gene match: 7. The CDR3 sequence is CASSPIGQDSNQPQHF. For the CDR3, the DNA is TGTGCCAGTAGTCCAATAGGACAGGATAGCAATCAGCCCCAGCATTTT.

This clone was seen just once. The gene calls are TRBV7-2 and TRBJ1-2, with TRBD1 identical over 9 bases. This CDR3 comprises 15 residues. Trimming removed 5 bases from V and 6 bases from J; junction bases left unmatched: 10. Germline V gives CDR1 SGHTA, CDR2 FQGNSA. Here the CDR3 reads CASSPSSWTGDGYTF. CDR3 sequence (DNA): TGTGCCAGCAGCCCATCCTCCTGGACAGGGGATGGCTACACCTTC.

This clone was found once. The chain couples TRBV11-3 to TRBJ1-1; 7 positions agree with TRBD1. The CDR3 runs to 17 residues. The V and J ends lost 3 bases and 1 base, in that order; junction bases with no gene match: 11. Germline V gene sequence: CDR1 SGHNT, CDR2 YENEEA. CDR3 residues: CASSFGTATVPNTEAFF. The DNA for the CDR3 is TGTGCCAGCAGCTTTGGGACAGCTACCGTGCCGAACACTGAAGCTTTCTTT.

The table lists this clone with a count of one. This chain connects TRBV2 to TRBJ2-1; a possible D gene is TRBD2 (6 bases). CDR3 length: 10 residues. Germline CDR1 and CDR2: SNHLY and FYNNEI. Between the trimmed V and J ends, which lost 8 bases and 12 bases, there was a span of 11 bases. The CDR3: CASSGGAQFF. CDR3 DNA sequence: TGTGCCAGCTCCGGGGGAGCGCAGTTCTTC.

The chain carries TRBV28 and TRBJ1-1, with TRBD1 as a possible D gene (6 bases). V lost 1 base, J lost 5 bases, and 14 bases lay in between. Germline V gives CDR1 MDHEN, CDR2 SYDVKM. The CDR3 extends over 15 amino acids. The CDR3 is CASSLSDRLVTEAFF. Written as DNA, the CDR3 is TGTGCCAGCAGTTTATCCGACAGGTTAGTTACTGAAGCTTTCTTT.

This clone was observed a few times. The genes are TRBV27 and TRBJ2-1; a possible D gene is TRBD2 (6 bases). CDR1 is MNHEY and CDR2 is SMNVEV in the germline V gene (reference sequence). The CDR3 sequence is 18 residues long. V lost 0 bases and J lost 8, with 23 bases in between. CDR3 sequence reads: CASSLSWGLRPIGDEQFF. CDR3 coding DNA: TGTGCCAGCAGTTTATCATGGGGACTCCGGCCCATTGGGGATGAGCAGTTCTTC.